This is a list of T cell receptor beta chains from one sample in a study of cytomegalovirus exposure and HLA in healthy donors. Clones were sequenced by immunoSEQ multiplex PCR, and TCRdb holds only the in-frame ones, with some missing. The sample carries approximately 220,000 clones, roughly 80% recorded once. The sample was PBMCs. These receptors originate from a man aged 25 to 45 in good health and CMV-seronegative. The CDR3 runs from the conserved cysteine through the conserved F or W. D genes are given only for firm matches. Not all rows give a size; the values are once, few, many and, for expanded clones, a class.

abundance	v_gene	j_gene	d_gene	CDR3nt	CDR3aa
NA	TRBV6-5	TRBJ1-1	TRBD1	TGTGCCAGCAGTCCCGGGACAGGGGGCCCCACTGAAGCTTTCTTT	CASSPGTGGPTEAFF
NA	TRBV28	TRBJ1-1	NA	TGTGCCAGCGGAGAGAACACTGAAGCTTTCTTT	CASGENTEAFF
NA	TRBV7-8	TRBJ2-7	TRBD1	TGTGCCAGCAGTGACCAGGGGACAGGGGGCGAGTACGAGCAGTACTTC	CASSDQGTGGEYEQYF
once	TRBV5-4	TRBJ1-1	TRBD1	TGTGCCAGCAGCTTGGGGGACAGAGCCAAAGCTTTCTTT	CASSLGDRAKAFF
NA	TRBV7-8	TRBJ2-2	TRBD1	TGTGCCAGCAGCCTAGGGACAGCTGAAACCCACACCGGGGAGCTGTTTTTT	CASSLGTAETHTGELFF
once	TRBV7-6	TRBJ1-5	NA	TGTGCCAGCAGCTTAGGAGGGCTGGATCAGCCCCAGCATTTT	CASSLGGLDQPQHF
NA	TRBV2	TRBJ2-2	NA	TGTGCCAGCAGTGAGGGCAACGCCGGGGAGCTGTTTTTT	CASSEGNAGELFF
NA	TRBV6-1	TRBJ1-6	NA	TGTGCCAGCAGTGAAAGGGGGGGCAATTCACCCCTCCACTTT	CASSERGGNSPLHF
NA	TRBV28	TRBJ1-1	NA	TGTGCCAGCAGTAGGGAGGTAGGGGAAGCTTTCTTT	CASSREVGEAFF
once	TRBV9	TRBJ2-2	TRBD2	TGTGCCAGCAGCGTAGCTGGGACTACTGGGTCCGGGGAGCTGTTTTTT	CASSVAGTTGSGELFF
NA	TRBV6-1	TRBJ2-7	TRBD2	TGTGCCTCACAACAAACTAGCGGGGGGGCCTACGAGCAGTACTTC	CASQQTSGGAYEQYF
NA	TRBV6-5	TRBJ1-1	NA	TGTGCCAGCAGTTACTCAGGAGGGGCTGGTAACACTGAAGCTTTCTTT	CASSYSGGAGNTEAFF
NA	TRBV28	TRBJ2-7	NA	TGTGCCAGCAGCCGCGCCGGCCTACTAAGGAAGGCCTACGAGCAGTACTTC	CASSRAGLLRKAYEQYF
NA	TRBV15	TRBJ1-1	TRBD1	TGTGCCACCAGCCTTCGTACCCAGGGGGCTGGAGGTGAAGCTTTCTTT	CATSLRTQGAGGEAFF
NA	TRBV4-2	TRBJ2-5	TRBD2	TGTGCCAGCAGCCAAGATGTGGCGGGGGGGCCAAGGGAGACCCAGTACTTC	CASSQDVAGGPRETQYF
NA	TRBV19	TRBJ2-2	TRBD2	TGTGCCAGTAGTATAGCGGGACTAGCGGGGGGGAACACCGGGGAGCTGTTTTTT	CASSIAGLAGGNTGELFF
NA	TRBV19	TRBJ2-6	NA	TGTGCCAGTCGCTTACGCCATAACGCTGGGGCCAGCGTCCTGACTTTC	CASRLRHNAGASVLTF
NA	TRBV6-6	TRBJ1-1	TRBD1	TGTGCCAGCAGTCCTGGGACAGAACTGAACACTGAAGCTTTCTTT	CASSPGTELNTEAFF
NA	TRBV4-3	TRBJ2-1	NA	TGCGCCAGCAGCCCCAACTACAATGAGCAGTTCTTC	CASSPNYNEQFF
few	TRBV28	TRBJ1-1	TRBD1	TGTGCCAGCAGTTTGTTTTGGTGGGGACAGGGTCCCACTGAAGCTTTCTTT	CASSLFWWGQGPTEAFF
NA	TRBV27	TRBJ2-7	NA	TGTGCCAGCAGAGGGCAGGGAAATAACGAGCAGTACTTC	CASRGQGNNEQYF
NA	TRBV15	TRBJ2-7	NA	TGTGCCACCAGCAGAGGGGTGAGCGTCTCCTACGAGCAGTACTTC	CATSRGVSVSYEQYF
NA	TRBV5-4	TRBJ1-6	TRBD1	TGTGCCAGCAGCCTTAGGACAGGGGTTAATTCACCCCTCCACTTT	CASSLRTGVNSPLHF
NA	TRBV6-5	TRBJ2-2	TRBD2	TGTGCCTGCCGAAGACTAGCGGGGTCCACCGGGGAGCTGTTTTTT	CACRRLAGSTGELFF
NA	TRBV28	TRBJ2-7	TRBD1	TGTGCCAGCGGCTCCTCGAGAGGAAGTCGAGGGGGCGGAGGCGAGCAGTACTTC	CASGSSRGSRGGGGEQYF
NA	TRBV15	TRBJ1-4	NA	TGTGCCACCAGCAGAGATAGGGGGGGGGAAAAACTGTTTTTT	CATSRDRGGEKLFF
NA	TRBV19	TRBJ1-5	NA	TGTGCCAGTACGGCAGGGGCTTTCGGCAATCAGCCCCAGCATTTT	CASTAGAFGNQPQHF
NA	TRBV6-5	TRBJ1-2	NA	TGTGCCAGCAGTTTCCAGGGCTATGGCTACACCTTC	CASSFQGYGYTF
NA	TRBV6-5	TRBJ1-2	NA	TGTGCCAGCAGTTACGAAGGGGGAACTGCAGGCTACACCTTC	CASSYEGGTAGYTF
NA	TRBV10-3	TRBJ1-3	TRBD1	TGTGCCATCAGTGGGTTCGACAGGGGGCAGAGTAGTTCTGGAAACACCATATATTTT	CAISGFDRGQSSSGNTIYF
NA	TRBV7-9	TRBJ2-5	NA	TGTGCCAGCAGCTCTTACCAAGAGACCCAGTACTTC	CASSSYQETQYF
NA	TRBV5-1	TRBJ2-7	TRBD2	TGCGCCAGCAGCCCGATCCGGGACTACAAGCAGTACTTC	CASSPIRDYKQYF
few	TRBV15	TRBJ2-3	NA	TGTGCCACCAGCAGAGAAAACGGGGTGACAGATACGCAGTATTTT	CATSRENGVTDTQYF
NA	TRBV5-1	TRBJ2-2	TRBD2	TGCGCCAGCAGCCGCCTGGCCCAGCGGGGGGTCTCGAACACCGGGGAGCTGTTTTTT	CASSRLAQRGVSNTGELFF
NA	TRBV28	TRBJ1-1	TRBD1	TGTGCCAGCATAACAGGGGGGAGGAGGGGCACTGAAGCTTTCTTT	CASITGGRRGTEAFF
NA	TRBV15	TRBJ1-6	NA	TGTGCCACCAGCAGTACGAGGAGTTCACCCCTCCACTTT	CATSSTRSSPLHF
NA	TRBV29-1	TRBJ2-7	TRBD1	TGCAGCGTTGCTAGGACAGGGAACGAGCAGTACTTC	CSVARTGNEQYF
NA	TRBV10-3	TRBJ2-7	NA	TGTGCCATCAGTGAGTCGAGGGAGGACGAGCAGTACTTC	CAISESREDEQYF
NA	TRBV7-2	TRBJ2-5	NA	TGTGCCAGCAGGGAGAACCAAGAGACCCAGTACTTC	CASRENQETQYF
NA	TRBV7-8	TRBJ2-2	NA	TGTGCCAGCAGCTTAGCGCGGCGGCCGAACACCGGGGAGCTGTTTTTT	CASSLARRPNTGELFF
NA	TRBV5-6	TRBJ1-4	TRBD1	TGTGCCAGCAGCTTGGGGACAGGGTTGAAACTGTTTTTT	CASSLGTGLKLFF
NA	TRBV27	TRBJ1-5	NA	TGTGCCAGCAGTTTTGCGGGTCAGCCCCAGCATTTT	CASSFAGQPQHF
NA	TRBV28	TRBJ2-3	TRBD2	TGTGCCAGCAGTTTATCTCGGCTAGCGGACAGCACAGATACGCAGTATTTT	CASSLSRLADSTDTQYF
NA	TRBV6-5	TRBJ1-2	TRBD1	TGTGCCAGTTTCGGGACAGGGCTCTATGGCTACACCTTC	CASFGTGLYGYTF
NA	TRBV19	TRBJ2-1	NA	TGTGCCAGTAGTATCGGTAGCGGCCACGGGGAGCAGTTCTTC	CASSIGSGHGEQFF
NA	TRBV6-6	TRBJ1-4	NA	TGTGCCAGCAGGCCGGAGGGGAATGAAAAACTGTTTTTT	CASRPEGNEKLFF
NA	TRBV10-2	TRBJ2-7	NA	TGCGCCAGCAGAACAGGGAATGGCAACGAGCAGTACTTC	CASRTGNGNEQYF
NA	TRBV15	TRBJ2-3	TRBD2	TGTGCCACCAGCAGAGGCGGGGGGCTCACAGATACGCAGTATTTT	CATSRGGGLTDTQYF
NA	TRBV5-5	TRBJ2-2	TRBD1	TGTGCCAGCAGCTGGGACAGGGACCCCTACAGCGGGGAGCTGTTTTTT	CASSWDRDPYSGELFF
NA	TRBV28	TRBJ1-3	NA	TGTGCCAGCAGTCGTATAAGGGGGAAAGTTGAATTAAACACCATATATTTT	CASSRIRGKVELNTIYF
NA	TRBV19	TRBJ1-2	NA	TGTGCCAGTAGATCCGACAGTTACTATGGCTACACCTTC	CASRSDSYYGYTF
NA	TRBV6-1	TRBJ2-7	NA	TGTGCCAGCAGTGAAGTCCCCTACTACGAGCAGTACTTC	CASSEVPYYEQYF
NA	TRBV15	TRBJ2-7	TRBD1	TGTGCCACCAGCAGAGAAGGGGACAGGAGTTACGAGCAGTACTTC	CATSREGDRSYEQYF
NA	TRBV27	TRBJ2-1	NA	TGTGCCAGCAGTTTATCGAAAGTCGTTGGTCGGGGACTTAACTCCTACAATGAGCAGTTCTTC	CASSLSKVVGRGLNSYNEQFF
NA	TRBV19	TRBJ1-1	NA	TGTGCCAGCCGACGGGGGACTGAAGCTTTCTTT	CASRRGTEAFF
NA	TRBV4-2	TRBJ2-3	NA	TGTGCCAGCAGCCAAGAGGATCTAGCAGCTATCACAGATACGCAGTATTTT	CASSQEDLAAITDTQYF
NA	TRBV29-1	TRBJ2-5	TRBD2	TGCAGCGTTCGGACTAGCGGGGGGCAAGAGACCCAGTACTTC	CSVRTSGGQETQYF
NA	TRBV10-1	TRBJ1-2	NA	TGCGCCAGCACCGCGACCGACAGGCCCGTGGTGGGCTACACCTTC	CASTATDRPVVGYTF
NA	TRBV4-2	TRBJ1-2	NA	TGTGCCAGCAGCCGCGGCGGCTATAACTATGGCTACACCTTC	CASSRGGYNYGYTF
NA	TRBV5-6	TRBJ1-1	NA	TGTGCCAGCAGCTTGGAAACAGAAGACACTGAAGCTTTCTTT	CASSLETEDTEAFF